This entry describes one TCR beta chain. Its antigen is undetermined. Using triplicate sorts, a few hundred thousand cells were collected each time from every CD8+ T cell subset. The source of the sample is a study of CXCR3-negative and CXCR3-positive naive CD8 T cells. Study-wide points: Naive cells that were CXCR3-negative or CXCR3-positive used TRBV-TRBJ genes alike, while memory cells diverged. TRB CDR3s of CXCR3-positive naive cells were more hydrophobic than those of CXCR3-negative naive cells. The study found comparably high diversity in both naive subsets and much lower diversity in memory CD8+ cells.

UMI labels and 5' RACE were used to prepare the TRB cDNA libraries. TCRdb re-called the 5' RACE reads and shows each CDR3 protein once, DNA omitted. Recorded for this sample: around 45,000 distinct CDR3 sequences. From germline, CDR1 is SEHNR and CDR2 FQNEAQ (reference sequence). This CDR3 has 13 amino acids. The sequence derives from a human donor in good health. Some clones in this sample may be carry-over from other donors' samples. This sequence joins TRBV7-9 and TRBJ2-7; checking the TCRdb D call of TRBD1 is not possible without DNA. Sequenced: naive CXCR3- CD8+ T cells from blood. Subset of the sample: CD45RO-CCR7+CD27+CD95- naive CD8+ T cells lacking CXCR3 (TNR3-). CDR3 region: CASRTGSSYEQYF.